This is a list of T cell receptor beta chains from one sample in a study of blood T cell repertoires in COVID-19. This table comes from immunoSEQ multiplex PCR, and its TCRdb copy is limited to in-frame clones, with some not included. The table includes 150,000 to 200,000 clones, more than 75% detected once. Sequencing was performed on PBMCs or T cells enriched from blood (not recorded which). These receptors originate from a woman in her 50s who had recovered from COVID-19. Both conserved end residues are part of each CDR3. D genes are given only for firm matches. The size field is filled for only some rows; it gives once, few, many or a size class.

size	D	V	J	DNA	CDR3
once	NA	TRBV7-2	TRBJ1-4	TGTGCCAGCAGCGCAGGGATGTCAACTAATGAAAAACTGTTTTTT	CASSAGMSTNEKLFF
few	TRBD2	TRBV7-2	TRBJ2-3	TGTGCCAGCAAGGCTAGCGGGGGGAGGGACACAGATACGCAGTATTTT	CASKASGGRDTDTQYF
NA	NA	TRBV9	TRBJ2-3	TGTGCCAGCAGCGCCCGGACGGGGAATACGCAGTATTTT	CASSARTGNTQYF
NA	NA	TRBV6-6	TRBJ2-3	TGTGCCAGCAGCCTACTCGGGGATACGCAGTATTTT	CASSLLGDTQYF
NA	TRBD2	TRBV6-2/TRBV6-3	TRBJ2-2	TGTGCCAGCAGTGGGACTATCCAGAGCGGGGAGCTGTTTTTT	CASSGTIQSGELFF
NA	TRBD2	TRBV13	TRBJ2-5	TGTGCCAGCAGCTCGCCCAAAGGACTAGCAGCAGAGACCCAGTACTTC	CASSSPKGLAAETQYF
NA	TRBD2	TRBV5-6	TRBJ2-4	TGTGCCAGCAGCGGGGGAGGGGAGAACATTCAGTACTTC	CASSGGGENIQYF
NA	NA	TRBV29-1	TRBJ1-6	TGCAGCGCGATGACAGGTATTGATTCACCCCTCCACTTT	CSAMTGIDSPLHF
NA	NA	TRBV11-3	TRBJ2-3	TGTGCCAGCAGCTTATGGCCCTTAACCAATACGCAGTATTTT	CASSLWPLTNTQYF
NA	NA	TRBV3-1/TRBV3-2	TRBJ2-2	TGTGCCAGCGGGCAGAATAGGGGCGGGGAGCTGTTTTTT	CASGQNRGGELFF
NA	NA	TRBV6-5	TRBJ1-6	TGTGCCAGCAGCCTTGACAGGTCCCCGGGATCCCTCCACTTT	CASSLDRSPGSLHF
NA	TRBD1	TRBV19	TRBJ2-7	TGTGCCAGTAGTATGGGGACAGGTTGGGAGCAGTACTTC	CASSMGTGWEQYF
NA	NA	TRBV19	TRBJ2-7	TGTGCCAGTAGTATAGAGGCGGGTAGGCGTTCAAGCTCCTACGAGCAGTACTTC	CASSIEAGRRSSSYEQYF
NA	NA	TRBV30	TRBJ1-2	TGTGCCTTCTACAGGGAGTATGGCTACACCTTC	CAFYREYGYTF
once	TRBD1	TRBV6-5	TRBJ2-2	TGTGCCAGCACCACAGGGGGGAACACCGGGGAGCTGTTTTTT	CASTTGGNTGELFF
NA	NA	TRBV6-5	TRBJ1-2	TGTGCCAGCACGGACAGACTCGAAATTCATGGCTACACCTTC	CASTDRLEIHGYTF
NA	NA	TRBV30	TRBJ1-2	TGTGCCTGGATCCAACAGGGAACCTACTATGGCTACACCTTC	CAWIQQGTYYGYTF
NA	TRBD2	TRBV7-2	TRBJ2-3	TGTGCCAGCAGCCCCATGGGGACTAGTGGCACAGATACGCAGTATTTT	CASSPMGTSGTDTQYF
NA	TRBD2	TRBV9	TRBJ2-3	TGTGCCAGCAGCCCCCCTAGTCGGGGGGGCCGAGATACGCAGTATTTT	CASSPPSRGGRDTQYF
NA	NA	TRBV27	TRBJ1-2	TGTGCCAGCAGTTTACAGGGCGAACCGCTCTATGGCTACACCTTC	CASSLQGEPLYGYTF
NA	TRBD1	TRBV5-8	TRBJ1-2	TGTGCCGTGGGACAGCTGGAGGGATTTCTGGGCTACACCTTC	CAVGQLEGFLGYTF
few	NA	TRBV6-6	TRBJ2-1	TGTGCCAGCAGTCCGGGCTACAATGAGCAGTTCTTC	CASSPGYNEQFF
NA	NA	TRBV7-3	TRBJ1-2	TGTGCCAGCAGCTCTGATCCCCGGGGATACTATGGCTACACCTTC	CASSSDPRGYYGYTF
NA	TRBD1	TRBV7-6	TRBJ1-6	TGTGCCAGCAGCTTGGGAACAGGGGTCTCACCCCTCCACTTT	CASSLGTGVSPLHF
NA	TRBD1	TRBV11-3	TRBJ2-3	TGTGCCAGCAGCCCCCGACAGGGGGCCGCAGATACGCAGTATTTT	CASSPRQGAADTQYF
NA	TRBD1	TRBV6-2/TRBV6-3	TRBJ2-7	TGTGCCAGCAGCGACAGGGGGGGAAACGAGCAGTACTTC	CASSDRGGNEQYF
NA	TRBD1	TRBV18	TRBJ1-3	TGTGCCAGCTCACCAATTCCCGGGACAGGGGACGGGGAAAACACCATATATTTT	CASSPIPGTGDGENTIYF
NA	NA	TRBV7-3	TRBJ2-7	TGTGCCAGCAGCTTAGAGAGGGTCAACGAGCAGTACTTC	CASSLERVNEQYF
NA	TRBD1	TRBV7-8	TRBJ1-5	TGTGCCAGCAGCTTCCGAAGGACAGGGGATCAGCCCCAGCATTTT	CASSFRRTGDQPQHF
NA	NA	TRBV5-5	TRBJ2-1	TGTGCCAGCAGCTTACCGGCGGGGGCTCACAATGAGCAGTTCTTC	CASSLPAGAHNEQFF
NA	NA	TRBV5-1	TRBJ2-2	TGCGCCAGCAGCTTGGTTCCGGACGGGAGCGGGGAGCTGTTTTTT	CASSLVPDGSGELFF
NA	TRBD1	TRBV27	TRBJ1-1	TGTGCCAGCACTTCTCTCGGGACAGGGGCTGAAGCTTTCTTT	CASTSLGTGAEAFF
NA	TRBD2	TRBV6-2/TRBV6-3	TRBJ2-1	TGTGCCAGCAGTTACTACGGGGGGGCCGTTTTCCACAATGAGCAGTTCTTC	CASSYYGGAVFHNEQFF
NA	TRBD1	TRBV7-9	TRBJ1-1	TGTGCCAGCAGCTTAAGGGGGACAGGTTTGAACACTGAAGCTTTCTTT	CASSLRGTGLNTEAFF
NA	NA	TRBV7-3	TRBJ1-1	TGTGCCAGCAGCCCAGGGCACGGGAACACTGAAGCTTTCTTT	CASSPGHGNTEAFF
NA	TRBD1	TRBV24-1	TRBJ2-7	TGTGCCACCAGTGATCCTGGGACAGGGGGGATGAACGAGCAGTACTTC	CATSDPGTGGMNEQYF
NA	TRBD1	TRBV29-1	TRBJ2-3	TGCAGCGTTGCGGGACAGTACACAGATACGCAGTATTTT	CSVAGQYTDTQYF
NA	TRBD2	TRBV7-9	TRBJ2-2	TGTGCCAGCAGCTTGGGACTAGCGGGGGGGCCTGACACCGGGGAGCTGTTTTTT	CASSLGLAGGPDTGELFF
NA	NA	TRBV6-5	TRBJ1-2	TGTGCCAGCAGAACCGGGACAACTTATGGCTACACCTTC	CASRTGTTYGYTF
few	NA	TRBV9	TRBJ2-1	TGTGCCAGCAGCGTTGGCGTTGGGGGGACTTATGAGCAGTTCTTC	CASSVGVGGTYEQFF
NA	NA	TRBV6-2/TRBV6-3	TRBJ1-3	TGTGCCAGCAGTTCAGAAGGGAGCTCTGGAAACACCATATATTTT	CASSSEGSSGNTIYF
NA	NA	TRBV7-3	TRBJ1-2	TGTGCCAGCAGCGCCGGGACAAACTATGGCTACACCTTC	CASSAGTNYGYTF
NA	TRBD2	TRBV3-1/TRBV3-2	TRBJ2-1	TGTGCCAGCAGCCGTTTTGGGGCTAGCGGGGGGGCCGGGTACAATGAGCAGTTCTTC	CASSRFGASGGAGYNEQFF
NA	TRBD1	TRBV2	TRBJ1-6	TGTGCCAGCAGTGTAAGGGGGCCCTTATTTTTT	CASSVRGPLFF
NA	NA	TRBV7-2	TRBJ1-2	TGTGCCAGCAGCCCCTGGAGTTCTAACTATGGCTACACCTTC	CASSPWSSNYGYTF
few	TRBD2	TRBV11-2	TRBJ2-5	TGTGCCAGCAGCGCCGGGACTAGCGGGGGGGTACAAGAGACCCAGTACTTC	CASSAGTSGGVQETQYF
NA	NA	TRBV30	TRBJ1-2	TGTGCCTGGAGTGTGAACAACAACTATGGCTACACCTTC	CAWSVNNNYGYTF
once	NA	TRBV7-2	TRBJ2-3	TGTGCCAGCAGCTTAGGCTCTAGCCGCAGCACAGATACGCAGTATTTT	CASSLGSSRSTDTQYF
NA	NA	TRBV11-2	TRBJ2-7	TGTGCCAGCAGCTTAGAACCCGGCAGGTACTCCTACGAGCAGTACTTC	CASSLEPGRYSYEQYF
NA	NA	TRBV12-3/TRBV12-4	TRBJ2-5	TGTGCCAGCCTACAGGGTCAAGAGACCCAGTACTTC	CASLQGQETQYF
NA	TRBD2	TRBV24-1	TRBJ2-6	TGTGCCACCAGTGAGGGGGCGGGAGGGTCTGGGGCCAACGTCCTGACTTTC	CATSEGAGGSGANVLTF
NA	NA	TRBV3-1/TRBV3-2	TRBJ1-1	TGTGCCAGCAGCCACGCAGGCTCGGTTACTGAAGCTTTCTTT	CASSHAGSVTEAFF